Sequencing of this T cell receptor beta chain was carried out in a study of beta chain features in type 1 diabetes. Study-level results: The VDJ junctions of type 1 diabetes patients carried fewer insertions and more deletions. In comparison with healthy donors, patients had naive, central memory and Treg TCRB repertoires that appeared more similar.

CDR1 and CDR2 (germline): LNHNV, YYDKDF (reference sequence). This CDR3 has 16 residues. V lost 1 base, J lost 7 bases, and 10 bases stayed unmatched. TCRB transcripts that were expressed got sequenced, as all of the isolated RNA had been reverse transcribed. Naive, central memory and regulatory T cell samples yielded about 3.57 million reads on average. TCRdb keeps only in-frame clones here, not all; method: immunoSEQ multiplex PCR. The sample contains about 330,000 clones, more than 9.5% of which appear only once. Only a few counts were recorded for this clone. Its specificity is not known. The collection from each donor was one heparinised blood draw averaging roughly 100 mL.

This chain connects TRBV15 to TRBJ2-7; TRBD2 agrees at 10 bases. The TCR was taken from a woman younger than 45 in good health. Material: naive CD4+ T cells from blood. CDR3 nucleotide sequence: TGTGCCACCAGCAGAGGTAGTACTAGCGGGATGGGTGAGCAGTACTTC. Residues: CATSRGSTSGMGEQYF.